The 3 T cell receptor beta chains below were found in one sample sequenced in a study of OX40 agonist ivuxolimab in advanced cancers. Libraries were prepared by immunoSEQ multiplex PCR; TCRdb keeps only in-frame clonotypes and omits some of them. The profile shows 100,000 to 150,000 clones, about nine tenths of them singletons. Sample: CD4+ or CD8+ T cells sorted from blood, taken in a trial of the OX40 agonist ivuxolimab. The receptors were gathered from an adult with an advanced solid tumor such as melanoma, head and neck, liver or kidney cancer.

The rearrangement uses TRBV7-3 and TRBJ2-5; no firm D call. The germline CDR1 and CDR2 sequences are SGHTA and FQGTGA. The CDR3 sequence is 14 residues long. The germline V and J ends were trimmed by 3 bases and 1 base, with 9 bases remaining between them. CDR3: CASSLKGFQETQYF. In DNA, the CDR3 is TGTGCCAGCAGCTTGAAAGGGTTCCAAGAGACCCAGTACTTC.

This sequence joins TRBV11-2 and TRBJ2-1; D call uncertain. Trimming removed 2 bases at V and 6 bases at J, with 14 bases between. The CDR3 has 15 amino acids. The V gene's germline CDR1 is SGHAT and CDR2 FQNNGV. The CDR3 region has the DNA TGTGCCAGCAGCTTAATGTCCCCCTCGGGCAATGAGCAGTTCTTC. Protein sequence: CASSLMSPSGNEQFF.

The rearrangement links TRBV9 to TRBJ2-7, with D possibly being TRBD1 (6 bases). V was pared by 4 bases and J by 6 bases, with 14 bases between. The CDR3 consists of 13 residues. Looked up from germline, CDR1 is SGDLS and CDR2 is YYNGEE. The CDR3 bases are TGTGCCAGCAGCCGAATAACAGGGTCCGAGCAGTACTTC. This gives the protein CASSRITGSEQYF.